This T cell receptor beta chain appears in the sequencing data of a study of cytomegalovirus exposure and HLA in healthy donors. The study, taken as a whole, reports: It was about 150 TCR beta chains that were listed as cytomegalovirus-associated.

CDR3 length equals 16 residues. Trimming took 6 bases from V and 5 from J, leaving 19 bases between them. In germline, CDR1 is SEHNR, CDR2 FQNEAQ (reference sequence). As regards this clone: Its antigen is currently unknown.

Primers: 60 Vbeta forward and 13 Jbeta reverse. Clones were sequenced by immunoSEQ multiplex PCR, and TCRdb holds only the in-frame ones, with some missing. The sample has about 140,000 clones; roughly 70% are singletons. The sequenced sample consisted of PBMCs. The clonotype was recovered from a man aged 40-49 years in good health and CMV-seronegative. V and J are TRBV7-9 and TRBJ2-2, with D possibly matching TRBD1 (5 bases). CDR3 DNA: TGTGCCAGCAGGATCGGGCAGGGCTCGTGGACCGGGGAGCTGTTTTTT. It specifies CASRIGQGSWTGELFF.